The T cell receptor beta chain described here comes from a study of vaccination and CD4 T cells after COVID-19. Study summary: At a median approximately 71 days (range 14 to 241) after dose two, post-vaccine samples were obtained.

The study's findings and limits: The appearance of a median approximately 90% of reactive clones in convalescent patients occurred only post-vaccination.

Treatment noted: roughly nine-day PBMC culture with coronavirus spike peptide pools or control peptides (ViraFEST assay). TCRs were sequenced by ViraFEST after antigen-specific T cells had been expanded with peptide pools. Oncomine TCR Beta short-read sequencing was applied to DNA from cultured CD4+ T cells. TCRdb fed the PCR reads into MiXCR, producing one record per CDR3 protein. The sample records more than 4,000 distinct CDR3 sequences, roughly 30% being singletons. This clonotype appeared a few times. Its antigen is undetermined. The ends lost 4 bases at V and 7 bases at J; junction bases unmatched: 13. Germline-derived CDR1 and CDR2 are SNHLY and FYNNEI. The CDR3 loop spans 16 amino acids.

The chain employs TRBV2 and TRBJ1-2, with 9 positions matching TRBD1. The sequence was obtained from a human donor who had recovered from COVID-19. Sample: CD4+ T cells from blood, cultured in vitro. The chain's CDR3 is CASSGNRGLPLAGYTF. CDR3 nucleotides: TGTGCCAGCAGTGGGAACAGGGGGCTCCCCTTGGCTGGCTACACCTTC.